The 18 T cell receptor beta chains presented below share a single source sample, sequenced in a study of vaccination and CD4 T cells after COVID-19. Treatment: approximately 11-day PBMC culture with coronavirus spike peptide pools or control peptides (ViraFEST assay). Oncomine TCR Beta short-read sequencing was applied to DNA from cultured CD4+ T cells. One entry per CDR3 protein results from TCRdb running MiXCR on the PCR reads. The repertoire holds 11,000 or so distinct CDR3 sequences, 55% to 60% seen once, with 21% in the top ten. Antigens of these TCRs are unknown. The sequencing input was CD4+ T cells from blood, cultured in vitro. Receptors originate from a human donor who had recovered from COVID-19.

This clonotype has a handful of counts. This chain uses TRBV20-1 with TRBJ1-5; D might be TRBD1 (6 bases). The CDR3 spans 13 residues. Germline CDR1 is DFQATT and CDR2 is SNEGSKA (reference sequence). The germline V and J ends were trimmed by 4 bases and 3 bases, with 10 bases remaining between them. The CDR3, as DNA: TGCAGTGCTACTCAGGGGTTCAATCAGCCCCAGCATTTT. It translates to CSATQGFNQPQHF.

The V gene is TRBV20-1, the J gene TRBJ2-7; 12 bases match TRBD2. The CDR3 has 15 residues. Trimming took 7 bases from V and 0 from J; bases not matched to a gene: 7. The V gene's germline CDR1 is DFQATT and CDR2 SNEGSKA (reference sequence). The CDR3 region has the DNA TGCAGTGTGGAGCTAGCGGGGGGGAGCTCCTACGAGCAGTACTTC. Amino acids: CSVELAGGSSYEQYF.

The chain couples TRBV7-2 to TRBJ2-3, with 11 nucleotides matching TRBD2. This CDR3 is built from 15 residues. Germline CDR1 SGHTA, CDR2 FQGNSA. V shed 5 bases, J shed 3 bases, and the junction held 4 bases outside the gene matches. The CDR3 nucleotides read TGTGCCAGCAGCCCCCGACTAGCGGGGACAGATACGCAGTATTTT. This translates into CASSPRLAGTDTQYF.

The genes are TRBV9 and TRBJ2-5, with D possibly being TRBD2 (5 bases). This CDR3 comprises 15 residues. Germline V lookup: CDR1 SGDLS, CDR2 YYNGEE. Trimming shortened V by 2 bases and J by 5 bases, and 16 bases separated the two germline ends. The CDR3 protein is CASSVRATGLETQYF. CDR3 nucleotides: TGTGCCAGCAGCGTTAGAGCTACGGGGTTGGAGACCCAGTACTTC.

This chain connects TRBV6-1 to TRBJ2-1; 9 positions agree with TRBD2. The CDR3 is 15 amino acids. CDR1 and CDR2 (germline): MNHNS, SASEGT. J lost 6 bases, V lost 6 bases, and 9 bases had no gene match. This CDR3 is CASRGGGGARNEQFF. The CDR3, as DNA: TGTGCCAGCAGGGGGGGCGGGGGGGCCCGCAATGAGCAGTTCTTC.

A single count supports this clonotype. V usage is TRBV11-3 and J usage is TRBJ2-7; 7 bases line up with TRBD1. Germline CDR1 reads SGHNT; CDR2 reads YENEEA. With V trimmed by 1 base and J by 5 bases, 2 bases remained unmatched. The CDR3 has 13 residues. The CDR3 region is CASSLAGGDEQYF. CDR3 bases: TGTGCCAGCAGCTTAGCAGGGGGAGACGAGCAGTACTTC.

The chain links TRBV7-3 to TRBJ2-3; D possibly corresponds to TRBD2 (7 bases). Germline V lookup: CDR1 SGHTA, CDR2 FQGTGA. The CDR3 has 15 residues. The germline V and J ends were trimmed by 1 base and 6 bases, with 14 bases remaining between them. The chain's CDR3 is CASSLMGGGADTQYF. The CDR3 nucleotides read TGTGCCAGCAGCTTAATGGGTGGGGGGGCGGATACGCAGTATTTT. Together with reference TRBV7-3 and TRBJ2-3, the CDR3 gives the full variable domain: GAGVSQTPSNKVTEKGKYVELRCDPISGHTALYWYRQSLGQGPEFLIYFQGTGAADDSGLPNDRFFAVRPEGSVSTLKIQRTERGDSAVYLCASSLMGGGADTQYFGPGTRLTVL.

The rearrangement links TRBV7-6 to TRBJ1-1, with D hard to call. Deletions cut 5 bases from V and 1 base from J, with 14 bases between. This CDR3 comprises 15 residues. Germline lookup yields CDR1 SGHVS and CDR2 FNYEAQ. As DNA, the CDR3 is TGTGCCAGCAGCCCTGGGATTGGGAAGAACACTGAAGCTTTCTTT. Protein product: CASSPGIGKNTEAFF. The full variable domain, in which reference TRBV7-6 and TRBJ1-1 provide the parts outside the CDR3, is GAGVSQSPRYKVTKRGQDVALRCDPISGHVSLYWYRQALGQGPEFLTYFNYEAQQDKSGLPNDRFSAERPEGSISTLTIQRTEQRDSAMYRCASSPGIGKNTEAFFGQGTRLTVV.

The V call is TRBV11-1, the J call TRBJ2-7, with D maybe TRBD2 (6 bases). The CDR3 is 15 residues long. Trimming pared 7 bases from V and 0 bases from J, leaving 16 bases between. Germline V gene data show CDR1 as SGHAT and CDR2 as FQDESV (reference sequence). The CDR3 sequence: CASTLSLTSSYEQYF. The CDR3 bases are TGTGCCAGCACCCTCTCTTTGACTAGCTCCTACGAGCAGTACTTC.

The table lists this clonotype with a count of one. The chain couples TRBV5-1 to TRBJ2-7; D possibly uses TRBD1 or TRBD2 (5 bases each). CDR3 length: 15 residues. Germline V gives CDR1 SGHRS, CDR2 YFSETQ. The germline V and J ends were trimmed by 4 bases and 0 bases, with 14 bases remaining between them. The CDR3 spells CASSPSSGTSYEQYF. The CDR3 DNA is TGCGCCAGCAGCCCATCTTCAGGGACCTCCTACGAGCAGTACTTC.

The chain is built from TRBV7-9 and TRBJ1-2; D gene ambiguous. V lost 5 bases, J lost 4 bases, and 17 bases lay in between. In germline, CDR1 is SEHNR, CDR2 FQNEAQ (reference sequence). CDR3 length: 15 amino acids. CDR3 bases: TGTGCCAGCAGCCCCGGTCCGCTCCTACTCTATGGCTACACCTTC. Its translation: CASSPGPLLLYGYTF.

The gene calls are TRBV2 and TRBJ2-7; TRBD1 matches 10 bases. The CDR3 totals 13 residues. Trimming took 8 bases from V and 6 from J; bases not matched to a gene: 7. Germline CDR1 SNHLY, CDR2 FYNNEI. This chain's CDR3 is CASFRDRGGEQYF. The CDR3 DNA is TGTGCCAGCTTTCGGGACAGGGGCGGCGAGCAGTACTTC.

In this sample, this clonotype turned up a few times. The rearrangement joins TRBV20-1 to TRBJ2-5; D not certain. This CDR3 spans 13 amino acids. Germline CDR1 DFQATT, CDR2 SNEGSKA (reference sequence). V lost 0 bases, J lost 5 bases, and 10 bases lay in between. CDR3 in DNA: TGCAGTGCTAGAGAGATAGGGTTGGAGACCCAGTACTTC. Residues: CSAREIGLETQYF.

The J gene is TRBJ1-2, the V gene TRBV6-1; TRBD1 might be the D (6 bases). The CDR3 has 13 amino acids. The V end was cut by 2 bases, the J end by 6 bases, with 10 bases between. Germline V gene data show CDR1 as MNHNS and CDR2 as SASEGT. CDR3 in amino acids: CASSEPGVNGYTF. The CDR3 DNA sequence: TGTGCCAGCAGTGAACCAGGGGTAAATGGCTACACCTTC.

This clonotype came up a few times. The V call is TRBV20-1, the J call TRBJ2-1; TRBD2 matches 12 bases. Germline CDR1 and CDR2: DFQATT and SNEGSKA (reference sequence). The CDR3 consists of 14 residues. V was clipped by 4 bases and J by 9 bases; unmatched bases: 7. CDR3 DNA: TGCAGTGCTACACTAGCGGGAGGAAGTGGTGAGCAGTTCTTC. This gives the protein CSATLAGGSGEQFF.

This chain joins TRBV11-2 and TRBJ2-7, with a possible D match to TRBD2 (5 bases). Trimming shortened V by 5 bases and J by 6 bases, and 11 bases separated the two germline ends. The CDR3 is 12 amino acids. Germline lookup yields CDR1 SGHAT and CDR2 FQNNGV. The CDR3 protein is CASSARRGEQYF. The CDR3 bases are TGTGCCAGCAGCGCCCGTCGGGGCGAGCAGTACTTC.

About this clonotype itself: A junction end diverges from the germline sequence, so it may reflect a read error. The V call is TRBV20-1, the J call TRBJ1-2, with a possible D match to TRBD1 (6 bases). This CDR3 is built from 13 residues. Germline-derived CDR1 and CDR2 are DFQATT and SNEGSKA (reference sequence). CDR3 protein: CGARDGRGGGYTF. Written as DNA, the CDR3 is TGCGGTGCTAGAGATGGCAGGGGAGGAGGCTACACCTTC.

V usage is TRBV6-2 or TRBV6-3 and J usage is TRBJ1-1; D is possibly TRBD1 (5 bases). V dropped 6 bases and J dropped 11 bases, with 16 bases sitting between them. The CDR3 is 12 amino acids. Per the germline V gene, CDR1 is MNHEY and CDR2 is SVGEGT. The CDR3 loop is CASSQTGFEAFF. The CDR3 DNA is TGTGCCAGCAGCCAAACAGGATTTGAGGCTTTCTTT.